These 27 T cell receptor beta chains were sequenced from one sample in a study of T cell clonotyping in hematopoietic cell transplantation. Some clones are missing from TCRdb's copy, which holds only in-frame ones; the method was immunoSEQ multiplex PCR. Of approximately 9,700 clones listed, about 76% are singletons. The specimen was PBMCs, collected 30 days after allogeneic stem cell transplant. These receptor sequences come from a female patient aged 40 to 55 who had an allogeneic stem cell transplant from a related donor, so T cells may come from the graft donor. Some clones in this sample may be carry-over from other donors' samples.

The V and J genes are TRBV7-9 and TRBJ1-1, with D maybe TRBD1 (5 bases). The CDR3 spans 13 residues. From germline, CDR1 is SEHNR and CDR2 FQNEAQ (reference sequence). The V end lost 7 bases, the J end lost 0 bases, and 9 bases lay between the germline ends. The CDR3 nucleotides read TGTGCCAGCACCAGGGCCATGAACACTGAAGCTTTCTTT. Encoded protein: CASTRAMNTEAFF.

The CDR3 sequence is CASSYLSGGERGYTF. CDR3 DNA sequence: TGTGCCAGCAGTTACTTGTCAGGGGGCGAGCGTGGCTACACCTTC. V and J are TRBV6-6 and TRBJ1-2, with 8 bases fitting TRBD1. J lost 7 bases, V lost 1 base, and 8 bases had no gene match. This CDR3 has 15 amino acids. Germline values: CDR1 MNHNY, CDR2 SVGAGI (reference sequence).

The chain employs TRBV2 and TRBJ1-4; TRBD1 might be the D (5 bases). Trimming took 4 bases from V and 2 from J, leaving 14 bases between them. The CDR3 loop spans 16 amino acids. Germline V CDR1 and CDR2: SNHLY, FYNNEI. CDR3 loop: CASSGEMGPTNEKLFF. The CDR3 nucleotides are TGTGCCAGCAGTGGGGAGATGGGGCCCACTAATGAAAAACTGTTTTTT.

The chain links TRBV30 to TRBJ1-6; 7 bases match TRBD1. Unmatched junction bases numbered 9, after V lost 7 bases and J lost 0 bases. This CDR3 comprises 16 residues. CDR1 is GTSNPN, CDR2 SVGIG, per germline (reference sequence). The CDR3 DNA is TGTGCCTCCTCAAGGAGGGGGCACTCCTATAATTCACCCCTCCACTTT. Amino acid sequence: CASSRRGHSYNSPLHF.

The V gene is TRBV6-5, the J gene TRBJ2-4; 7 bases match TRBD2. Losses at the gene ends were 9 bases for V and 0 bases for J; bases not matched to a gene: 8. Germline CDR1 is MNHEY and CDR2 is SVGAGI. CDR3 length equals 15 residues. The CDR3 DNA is TGTGCCAGTGCTGGCGTAGCGGGAGCCAAAAACATTCAGTACTTC. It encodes CASAGVAGAKNIQYF.

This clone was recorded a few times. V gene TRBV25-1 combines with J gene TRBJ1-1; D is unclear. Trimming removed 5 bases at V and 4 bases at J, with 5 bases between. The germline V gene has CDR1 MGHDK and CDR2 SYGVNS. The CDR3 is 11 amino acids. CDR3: CASSRSTEAFF. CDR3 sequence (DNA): TGTGCCAGCAGTCGATCCACTGAAGCTTTCTTT.

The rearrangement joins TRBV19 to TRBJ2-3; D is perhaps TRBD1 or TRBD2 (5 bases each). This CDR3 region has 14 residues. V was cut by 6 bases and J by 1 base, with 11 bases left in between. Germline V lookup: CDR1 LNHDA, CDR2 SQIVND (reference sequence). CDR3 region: CASSPTGRTDTQYF. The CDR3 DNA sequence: TGTGCCAGTAGCCCCACGGGACGCACAGATACGCAGTATTTT.

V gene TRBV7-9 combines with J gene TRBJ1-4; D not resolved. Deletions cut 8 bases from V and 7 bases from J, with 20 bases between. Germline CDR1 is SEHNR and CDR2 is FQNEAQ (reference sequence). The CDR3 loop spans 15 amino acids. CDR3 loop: CASLKYAGKGEKLFF. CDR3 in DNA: TGTGCCAGCTTAAAATATGCAGGAAAAGGTGAAAAACTGTTTTTT.

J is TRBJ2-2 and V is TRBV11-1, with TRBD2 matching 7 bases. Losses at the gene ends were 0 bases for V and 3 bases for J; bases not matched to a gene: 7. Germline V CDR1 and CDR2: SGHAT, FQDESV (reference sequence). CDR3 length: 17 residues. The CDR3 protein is CASSLARLAPDTGELFF. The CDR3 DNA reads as TGTGCCAGCAGCTTAGCGCGACTAGCCCCGGACACCGGGGAGCTGTTTTTT.

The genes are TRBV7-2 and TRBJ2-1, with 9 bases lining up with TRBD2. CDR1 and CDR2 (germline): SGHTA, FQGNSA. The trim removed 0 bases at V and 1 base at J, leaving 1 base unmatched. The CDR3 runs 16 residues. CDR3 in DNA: TGTGCCAGCAGCTTAGCTAGCGGGAGATCCTACAATGAGCAGTTCTTC. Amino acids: CASSLASGRSYNEQFF.

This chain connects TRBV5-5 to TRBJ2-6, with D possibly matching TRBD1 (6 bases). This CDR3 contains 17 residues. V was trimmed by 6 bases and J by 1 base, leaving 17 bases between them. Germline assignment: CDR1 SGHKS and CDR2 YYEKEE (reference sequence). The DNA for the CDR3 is TGTGCCAGCACTACGGGACACCTACCTTCTGGGGCCAACGTCCTGACTTTC. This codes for CASTTGHLPSGANVLTF. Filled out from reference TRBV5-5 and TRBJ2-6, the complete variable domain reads DAGVTQSPTHLIKTRGQQVTLRCSPISGHKSVSWYQQVLGQGPQFIFQYYEKEERGRGNFPDRFSARQFPNYSSELNVNALLLGDSALYLCASTTGHLPSGANVLTFGAGSRLTVL.

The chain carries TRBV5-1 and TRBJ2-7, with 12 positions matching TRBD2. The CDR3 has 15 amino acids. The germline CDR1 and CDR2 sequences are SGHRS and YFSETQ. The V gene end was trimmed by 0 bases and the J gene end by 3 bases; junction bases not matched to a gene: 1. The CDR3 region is CASSLGTSGIYEQYF. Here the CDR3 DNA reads TGCGCCAGCAGCTTGGGGACTAGCGGGATCTACGAGCAGTACTTC.

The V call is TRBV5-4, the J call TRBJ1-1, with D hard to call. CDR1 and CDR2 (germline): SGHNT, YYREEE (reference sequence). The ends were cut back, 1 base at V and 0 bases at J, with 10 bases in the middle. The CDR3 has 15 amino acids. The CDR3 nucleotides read TGTGCCAGCAGCTTGCCAGTGTCAATGAACACTGAAGCTTTCTTT. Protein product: CASSLPVSMNTEAFF.

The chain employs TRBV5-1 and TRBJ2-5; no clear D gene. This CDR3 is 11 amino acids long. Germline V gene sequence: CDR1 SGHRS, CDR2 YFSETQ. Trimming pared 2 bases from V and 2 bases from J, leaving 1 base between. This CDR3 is CASSFQETQYF. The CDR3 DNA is TGCGCCAGCAGCTTTCAAGAGACCCAGTACTTC.

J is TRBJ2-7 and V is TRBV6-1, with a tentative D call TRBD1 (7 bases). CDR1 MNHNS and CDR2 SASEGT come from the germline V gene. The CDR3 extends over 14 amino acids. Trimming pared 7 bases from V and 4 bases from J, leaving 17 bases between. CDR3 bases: TGTGCCAGCAATATTGCGGGACAGTTTTACGAGCAGTACTTC. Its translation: CASNIAGQFYEQYF.

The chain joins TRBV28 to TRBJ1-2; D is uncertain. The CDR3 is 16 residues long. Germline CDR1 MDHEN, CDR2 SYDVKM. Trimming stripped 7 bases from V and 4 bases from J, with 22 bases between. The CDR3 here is CASTPFREILLYGYTF. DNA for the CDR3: TGTGCCAGCACCCCCTTCCGGGAGATCCTTCTCTATGGCTACACCTTC.

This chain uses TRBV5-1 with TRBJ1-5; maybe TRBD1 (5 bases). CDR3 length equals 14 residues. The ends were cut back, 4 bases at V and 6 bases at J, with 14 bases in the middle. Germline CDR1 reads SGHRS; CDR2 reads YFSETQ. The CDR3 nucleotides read TGCGCCAGCAGCCCAGGGACCGCTAGTCAGCCCCAGCATTTT. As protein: CASSPGTASQPQHF.

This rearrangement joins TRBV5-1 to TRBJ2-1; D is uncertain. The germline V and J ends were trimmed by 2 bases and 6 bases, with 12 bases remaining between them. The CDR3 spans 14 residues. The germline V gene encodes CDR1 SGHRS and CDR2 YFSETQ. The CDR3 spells CASSFGSSGNEQFF. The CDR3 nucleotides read TGCGCCAGCAGCTTTGGTAGTTCCGGCAATGAGCAGTTCTTC.

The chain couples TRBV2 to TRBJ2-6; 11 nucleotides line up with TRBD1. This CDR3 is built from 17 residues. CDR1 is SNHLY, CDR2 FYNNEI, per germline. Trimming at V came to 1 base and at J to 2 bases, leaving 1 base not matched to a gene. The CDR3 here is CASSEGTGGAGANVLTF. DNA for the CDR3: TGTGCCAGCAGTGAAGGGACAGGGGGCGCTGGGGCCAACGTCCTGACTTTC.

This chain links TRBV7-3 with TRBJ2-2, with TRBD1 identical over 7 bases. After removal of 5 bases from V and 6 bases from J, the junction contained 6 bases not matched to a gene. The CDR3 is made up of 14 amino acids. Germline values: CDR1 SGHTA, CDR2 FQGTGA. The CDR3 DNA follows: TGTGCCAGCAGCCCTCGACAGGGTTCCGGGGAGCTGTTTTTT. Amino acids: CASSPRQGSGELFF. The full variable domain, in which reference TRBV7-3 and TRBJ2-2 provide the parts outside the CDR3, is GAGVSQTPSNKVTEKGKYVELRCDPISGHTALYWYRQSLGQGPEFLIYFQGTGAADDSGLPNDRFFAVRPEGSVSTLKIQRTERGDSAVYLCASSPRQGSGELFFGEGSRLTVL.

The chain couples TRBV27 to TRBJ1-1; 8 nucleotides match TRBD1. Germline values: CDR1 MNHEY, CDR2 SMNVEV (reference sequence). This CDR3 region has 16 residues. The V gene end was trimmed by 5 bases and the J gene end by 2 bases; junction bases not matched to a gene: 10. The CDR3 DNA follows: TGTGCCAGCAGTATTTTAGGACAGGGTCGAAACACTGAAGCTTTCTTT. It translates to CASSILGQGRNTEAFF.

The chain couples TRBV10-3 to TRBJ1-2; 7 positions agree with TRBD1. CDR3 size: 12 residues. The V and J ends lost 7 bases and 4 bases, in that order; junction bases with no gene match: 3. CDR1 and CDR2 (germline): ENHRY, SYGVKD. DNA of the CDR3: TGTGCCATCACCAGGGGGATCTATGGCTACACCTTC. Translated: CAITRGIYGYTF.

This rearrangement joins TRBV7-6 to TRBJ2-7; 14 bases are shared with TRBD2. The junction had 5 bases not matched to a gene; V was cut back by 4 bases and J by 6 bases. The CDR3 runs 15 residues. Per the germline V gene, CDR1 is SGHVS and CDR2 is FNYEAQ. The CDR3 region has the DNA TGTGCCAGCAGCTCCGGGACTAGCGGGAGAAGCGAGCAGTACTTC. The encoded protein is CASSSGTSGRSEQYF.

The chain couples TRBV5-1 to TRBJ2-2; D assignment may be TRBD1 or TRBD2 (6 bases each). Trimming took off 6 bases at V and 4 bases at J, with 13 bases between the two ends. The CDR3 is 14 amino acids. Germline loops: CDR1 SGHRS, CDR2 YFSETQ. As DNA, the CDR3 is TGCGCCAGCACGGGGGCCCCGAGCACCGGGGAGCTGTTTTTT. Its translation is CASTGAPSTGELFF.

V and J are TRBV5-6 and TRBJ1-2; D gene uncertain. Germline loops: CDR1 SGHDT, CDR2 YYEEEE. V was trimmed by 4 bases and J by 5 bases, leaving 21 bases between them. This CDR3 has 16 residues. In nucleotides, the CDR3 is TGTGCCAGCAGCGTTGAGCCCCAAGGGATGATATATGGCTACACCTTC. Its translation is CASSVEPQGMIYGYTF.

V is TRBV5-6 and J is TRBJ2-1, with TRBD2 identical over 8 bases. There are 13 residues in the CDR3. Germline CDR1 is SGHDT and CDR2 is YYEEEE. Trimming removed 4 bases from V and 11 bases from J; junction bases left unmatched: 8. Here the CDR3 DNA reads TGTGCCAGCAGCCTAGGACAGCGGGAGCAGCAGTTCTTC. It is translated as CASSLGQREQQFF.

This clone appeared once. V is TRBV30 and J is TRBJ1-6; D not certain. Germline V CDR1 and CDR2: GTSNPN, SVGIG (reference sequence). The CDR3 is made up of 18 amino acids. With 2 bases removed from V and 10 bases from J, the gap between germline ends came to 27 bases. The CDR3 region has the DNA TGTGCCTGGAGTTCGCGGACGGGCTTGTCAGTGGTGGGGTCACCCCTCCACTTT. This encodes CAWSSRTGLSVVGSPLHF.